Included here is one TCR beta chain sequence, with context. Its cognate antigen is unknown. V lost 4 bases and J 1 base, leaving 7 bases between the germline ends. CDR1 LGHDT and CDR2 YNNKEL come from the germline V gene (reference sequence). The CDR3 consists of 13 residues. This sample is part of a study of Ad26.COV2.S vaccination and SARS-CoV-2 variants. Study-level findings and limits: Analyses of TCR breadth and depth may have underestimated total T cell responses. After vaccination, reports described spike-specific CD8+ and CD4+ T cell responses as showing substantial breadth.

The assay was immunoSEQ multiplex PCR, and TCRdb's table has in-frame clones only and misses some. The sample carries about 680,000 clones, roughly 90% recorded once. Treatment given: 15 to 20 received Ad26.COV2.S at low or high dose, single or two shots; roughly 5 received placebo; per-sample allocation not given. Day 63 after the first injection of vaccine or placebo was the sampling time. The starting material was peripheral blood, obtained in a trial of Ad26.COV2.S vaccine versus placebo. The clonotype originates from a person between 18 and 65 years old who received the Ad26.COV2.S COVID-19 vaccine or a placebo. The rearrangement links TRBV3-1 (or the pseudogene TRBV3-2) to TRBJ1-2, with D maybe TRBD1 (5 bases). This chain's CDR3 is CASSRGGNYGYTF. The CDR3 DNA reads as TGTGCCAGCAGCCGGGGGGGTAACTATGGCTACACCTTC.